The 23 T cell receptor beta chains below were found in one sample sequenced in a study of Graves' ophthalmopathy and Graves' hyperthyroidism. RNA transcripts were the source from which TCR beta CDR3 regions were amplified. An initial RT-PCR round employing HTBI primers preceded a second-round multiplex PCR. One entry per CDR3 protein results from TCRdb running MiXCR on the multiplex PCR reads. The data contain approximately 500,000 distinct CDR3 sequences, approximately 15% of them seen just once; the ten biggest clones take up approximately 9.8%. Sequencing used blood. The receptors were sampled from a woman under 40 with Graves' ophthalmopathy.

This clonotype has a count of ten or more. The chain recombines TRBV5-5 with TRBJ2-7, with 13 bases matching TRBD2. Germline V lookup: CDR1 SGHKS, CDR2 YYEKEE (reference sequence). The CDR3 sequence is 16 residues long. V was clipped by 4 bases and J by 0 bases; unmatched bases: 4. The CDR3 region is CASSLRLAGGSYEQYF. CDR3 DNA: TGTGCCAGCAGCCTAAGACTAGCGGGGGGCTCCTACGAGCAGTACTTC.

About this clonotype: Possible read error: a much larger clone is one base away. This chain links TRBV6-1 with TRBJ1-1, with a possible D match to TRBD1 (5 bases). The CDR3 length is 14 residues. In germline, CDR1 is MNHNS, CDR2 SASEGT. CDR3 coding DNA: TGTGCCAGCAGTGAATCGGCGGGGGGAACTGAAGCTCTCTTT. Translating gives CASSESAGGTEALF.

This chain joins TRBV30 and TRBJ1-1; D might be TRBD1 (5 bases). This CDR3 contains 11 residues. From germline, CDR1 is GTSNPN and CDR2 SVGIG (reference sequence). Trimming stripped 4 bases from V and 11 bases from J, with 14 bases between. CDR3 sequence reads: CAWTGTTGAFF. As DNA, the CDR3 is TGTGCCTGGACAGGGACCACGGGGGCTTTCTTT.

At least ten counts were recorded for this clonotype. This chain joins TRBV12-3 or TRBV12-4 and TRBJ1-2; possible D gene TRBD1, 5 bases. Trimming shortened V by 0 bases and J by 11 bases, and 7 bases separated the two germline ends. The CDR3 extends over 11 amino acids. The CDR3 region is CASSLAQGYTF. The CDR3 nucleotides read TGTGCCAGCAGTTTAGCGCAGGGTTACACCTTC.

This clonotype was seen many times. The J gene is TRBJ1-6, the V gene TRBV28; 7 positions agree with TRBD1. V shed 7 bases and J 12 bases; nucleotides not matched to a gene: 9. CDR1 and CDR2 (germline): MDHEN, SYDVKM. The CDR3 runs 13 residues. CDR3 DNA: TGTGCCAGCACACTAGGGGGCTTATTACCCCTCCACTTT. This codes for CASTLGGLLPLHF.

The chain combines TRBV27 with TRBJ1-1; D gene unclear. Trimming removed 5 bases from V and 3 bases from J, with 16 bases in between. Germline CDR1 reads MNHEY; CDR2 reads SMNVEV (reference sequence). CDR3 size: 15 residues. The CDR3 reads CASSPQSHRYTEAFF. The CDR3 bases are TGTGCCAGCAGTCCCCAAAGCCACCGTTACACTGAAGCTTTCTTT.

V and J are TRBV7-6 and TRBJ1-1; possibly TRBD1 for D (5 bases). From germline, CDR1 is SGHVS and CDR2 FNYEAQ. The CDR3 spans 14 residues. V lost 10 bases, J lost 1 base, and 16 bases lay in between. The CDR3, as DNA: TGTGCCACCTGTACCGGGACTAAGAACACTGAAGCTTTCTTT. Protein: CATCTGTKNTEAFF.

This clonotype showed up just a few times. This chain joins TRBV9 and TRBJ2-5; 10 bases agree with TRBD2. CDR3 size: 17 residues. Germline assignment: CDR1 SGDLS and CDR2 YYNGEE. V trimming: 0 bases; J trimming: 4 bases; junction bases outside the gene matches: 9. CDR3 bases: TGTGCCAGCAGCGTAGCGGACGCTAGCGGGGGACTAGAGACCCAGTACTTC. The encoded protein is CASSVADASGGLETQYF.

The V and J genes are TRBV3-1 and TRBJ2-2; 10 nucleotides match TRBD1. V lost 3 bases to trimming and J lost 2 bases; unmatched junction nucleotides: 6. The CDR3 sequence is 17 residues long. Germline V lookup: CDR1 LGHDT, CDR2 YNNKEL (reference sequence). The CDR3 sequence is CASSHLRTGGNTGELFF. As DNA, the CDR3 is TGTGCCAGCAGCCATCTCCGGACAGGGGGAAACACCGGGGAGCTGTTTTTT.

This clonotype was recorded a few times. The CDR3 bases are TGTGCCTGGAGTGTACTTTCCATGGGATATGGCTACACCTTC. Translation gives CAWSVLSMGYGYTF. The genes are TRBV30 and TRBJ1-2; no clear D gene. CDR1 GTSNPN and CDR2 SVGIG come from the germline V gene (reference sequence). Trimming took off 0 bases at V and 5 bases at J, with 13 bases between the two ends. This CDR3 is built from 14 residues.

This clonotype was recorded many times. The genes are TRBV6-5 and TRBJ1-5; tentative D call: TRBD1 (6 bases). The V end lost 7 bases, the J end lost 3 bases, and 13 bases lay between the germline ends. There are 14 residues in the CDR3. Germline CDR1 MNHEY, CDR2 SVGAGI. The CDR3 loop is CASNRRQDNQPQHF. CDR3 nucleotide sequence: TGTGCCAGCAACCGACGACAGGACAATCAGCCCCAGCATTTT.

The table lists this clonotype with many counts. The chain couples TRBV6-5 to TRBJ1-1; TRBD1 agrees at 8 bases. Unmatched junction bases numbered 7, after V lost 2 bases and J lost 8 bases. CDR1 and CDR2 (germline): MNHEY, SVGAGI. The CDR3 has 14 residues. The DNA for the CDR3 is TGTGCCAGCAGTTACACCTACAGGGGGGAAGAAGCTTTCTTT. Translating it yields CASSYTYRGEEAFF.

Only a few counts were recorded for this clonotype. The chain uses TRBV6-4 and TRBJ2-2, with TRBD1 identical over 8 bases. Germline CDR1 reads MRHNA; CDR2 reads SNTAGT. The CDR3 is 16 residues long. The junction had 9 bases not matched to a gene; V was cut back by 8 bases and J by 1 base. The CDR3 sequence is CASQRQGNGNTGELFF. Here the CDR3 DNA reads TGTGCCAGCCAGCGACAGGGGAATGGGAACACCGGGGAGCTGTTTTTT.

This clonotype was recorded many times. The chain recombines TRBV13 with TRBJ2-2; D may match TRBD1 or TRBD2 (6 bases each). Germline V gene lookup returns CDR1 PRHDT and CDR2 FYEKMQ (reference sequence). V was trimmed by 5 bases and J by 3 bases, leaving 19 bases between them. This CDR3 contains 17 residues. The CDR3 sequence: CASSVPLGGQDTGELFF. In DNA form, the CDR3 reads TGTGCCAGCAGCGTACCCTTAGGGGGGCAGGACACCGGGGAGCTGTTTTTT.

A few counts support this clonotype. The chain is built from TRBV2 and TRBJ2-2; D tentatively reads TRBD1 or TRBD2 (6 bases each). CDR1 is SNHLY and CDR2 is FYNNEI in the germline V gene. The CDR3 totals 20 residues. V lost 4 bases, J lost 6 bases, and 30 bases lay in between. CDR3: CASSGQWGAGEKWVAGELFF. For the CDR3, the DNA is TGTGCCAGCAGTGGGCAATGGGGGGCAGGAGAAAAGTGGGTTGCCGGGGAGCTGTTTTTT.

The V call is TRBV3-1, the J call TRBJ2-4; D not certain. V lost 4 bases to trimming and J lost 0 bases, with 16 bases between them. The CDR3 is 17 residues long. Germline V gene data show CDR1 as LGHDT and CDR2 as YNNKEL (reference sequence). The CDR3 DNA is TGTGCCAGCAGCCGCTCAGACTCCAGAATAGCCAAAAACATTCAGTACTTC. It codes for CASSRSDSRIAKNIQYF. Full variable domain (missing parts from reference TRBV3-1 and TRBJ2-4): DTAVSQTPKYLVTQMGNDKSIKCEQNLGHDTMYWYKQDSKKFLKIMFSYNNKELIINETVPNRFSPKSPDKAHLNLHINSLELGDSAVYFCASSRSDSRIAKNIQYFGAGTRLSVL.

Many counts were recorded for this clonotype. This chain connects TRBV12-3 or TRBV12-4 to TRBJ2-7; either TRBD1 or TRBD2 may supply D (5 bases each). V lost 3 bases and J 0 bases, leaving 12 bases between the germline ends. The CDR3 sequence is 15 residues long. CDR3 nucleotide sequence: TGTGCCAGCAGTTTCGGACTTAGGGGCTCCTACGAGCAGTACTTC. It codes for CASSFGLRGSYEQYF.

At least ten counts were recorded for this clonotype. The CDR3 region is CASSLSVRSPLHF. The CDR3 DNA reads TGTGCCAGCAGTTTATCTGTGCGGTCACCCCTCCACTTT. This chain uses TRBV27 with TRBJ1-6; the D is unclear. The CDR3 is 13 residues long. Germline CDR1 and CDR2: MNHEY and SMNVEV (reference sequence). Trimming removed 0 bases from V and 10 bases from J, with 7 bases in between.

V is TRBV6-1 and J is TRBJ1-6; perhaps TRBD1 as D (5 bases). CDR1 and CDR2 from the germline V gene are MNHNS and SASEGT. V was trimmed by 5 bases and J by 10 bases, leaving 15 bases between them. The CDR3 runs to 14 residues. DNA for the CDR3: TGTGCCAGCAGTAGGGACTCCCCGAAATCACCCCTCCACTTT. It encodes CASSRDSPKSPLHF.

CDR3 DNA sequence: TGTGCCAGTAGTATGGGTTCTACCGGGCCCGGGACCGGGGAGCTGTTTTTT. Its protein is CASSMGSTGPGTGELFF. The chain links TRBV19 to TRBJ2-2; D not certain. The germline CDR1 and CDR2 sequences are LNHDA and SQIVND (reference sequence). The germline V and J ends were trimmed by 3 bases and 5 bases, with 19 bases remaining between them. This CDR3 region has 17 residues.

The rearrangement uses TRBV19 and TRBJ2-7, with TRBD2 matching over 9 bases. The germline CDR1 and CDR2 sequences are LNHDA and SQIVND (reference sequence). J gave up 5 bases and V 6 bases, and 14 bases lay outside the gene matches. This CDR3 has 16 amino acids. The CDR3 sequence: CASSPYLGLAIDEQYV. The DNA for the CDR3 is TGTGCCAGTAGCCCATATCTAGGACTAGCGATTGACGAGCAGTACGTC.

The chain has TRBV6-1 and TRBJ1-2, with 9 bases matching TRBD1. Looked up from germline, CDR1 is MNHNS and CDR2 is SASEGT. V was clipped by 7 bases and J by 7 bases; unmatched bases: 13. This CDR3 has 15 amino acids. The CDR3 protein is CASTQPGQGSSGYTF. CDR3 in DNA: TGTGCCAGCACTCAGCCGGGACAGGGAAGTTCTGGCTACACCTTC.

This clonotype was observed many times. CDR3 protein: CATSGFSSSGANVLTF. In DNA form, the CDR3 reads TGTGCCACCTCGGGATTTTCGAGCTCTGGGGCCAACGTCCTGACTTTC. The V call is TRBV24-1, the J call TRBJ2-6; the D gene is possibly TRBD2 (5 bases). This CDR3 spans 16 amino acids. The germline V and J ends were trimmed by 9 bases and 0 bases, with 14 bases remaining between them. The germline gives CDR1 KGHDR, CDR2 SFDVKD.